Below are 2 T cell receptor beta chains sequenced from a single sample in a study of cytotoxic CD8 clonotypes in ibrutinib-treated CLL. Using immunoSEQ multiplex PCR, the repertoire was profiled, and TCRdb retains in-frame clones only, with some absent. The sample consists of roughly 160,000 clones, about 80% of them appearing once. Here the sequenced sample was PBMCs, taken after 24 months of ibrutinib treatment. These receptors all come from a human donor with chronic lymphocytic leukemia.

The chain has TRBV4-2 and TRBJ2-2; D perhaps matches TRBD2 (6 bases). The ends were cut back, 1 base at V and 7 bases at J, with 22 bases in the middle. CDR3 length: 18 amino acids. Germline assignment: CDR1 LGHNA and CDR2 YNFKEQ. CDR3 protein: CASSQVGAGRGVGGELFF. The CDR3 coding sequence is TGTGCCAGCAGCCAAGTAGGGGCGGGAAGGGGCGTTGGCGGGGAGCTGTTTTTT.

The rearrangement uses TRBV6-1 and TRBJ1-1; D gene unclear. The CDR3 runs to 14 residues. Germline CDR1 MNHNS, CDR2 SASEGT. The V end lost 3 bases, the J end lost 8 bases, and 16 bases lay between the germline ends. CDR3 in DNA: TGTGCCAGCAGTGATTGGGCAGGAGTGTCGGAAGCTTTCTTT. Translating it yields CASSDWAGVSEAFF.